The source of this T cell receptor (beta chain) is a study of shared clonotypes between healthy human individuals. Study results and limitations: Larger estimated richness was generally seen in naive subsets than in memory subsets.

V lost 6 bases and J 2 bases, leaving 13 bases between the germline ends. The length of the CDR3 is 14 residues. In germline, CDR1 is MNHEY, CDR2 SMNVEV (reference sequence). As regards this clone: Its antigen is not identified.

Original processing methods: ImmunoSEQ junction-only sequences lacked quality scores, so their filtering differed. Assay: immunoSEQ multiplex PCR; the TCRdb copy retains only in-frame clones and omits some. From that table come the V and J calls and clone size; the DNA was used to work out D and trimming. The sample includes 780,000 or so clones, over 60% of them seen just once. Source material: memory CD4+ T cells sorted from blood. The subset here: CD45RA-negative fraction. This chain links TRBV27 with TRBJ2-5, with D perhaps TRBD1 (6 bases). The sequence was collected from a woman aged 25-40 years in good health. The CDR3 region is CASSYSGTQETQYF. CDR3 coding DNA: TGTGCCAGCAGCTACTCCGGGACACAAGAGACCCAGTACTTC.